This T cell receptor (beta chain) was found in a study of blood T cell repertoires in COVID-19. Clones were read by immunoSEQ multiplex PCR, and TCRdb kept only the in-frame ones, dropping some. The sample holds roughly 230,000 clones, roughly 84% seen once. Trimming removed 6 bases at V and 13 bases at J, with 12 bases between. The CDR3 is 11 amino acids. V and J are TRBV12-3 or TRBV12-4 and TRBJ1-4; no reliable D call. The receptor was derived from a man between 35 and 55 years old with acute or convalescent COVID-19. The sequenced sample was peripheral blood. As DNA, the CDR3 is TGTGCCAGCAGGGCGACTGAACCACTGTTTTTT. It encodes CASRATEPLFF.